This T cell receptor (beta chain) emerged from a study of cytomegalovirus exposure and HLA in healthy donors. Study-level results: Reportedly, cytomegalovirus status was diagnosed with high sensitivity and specificity.

In this sample, this clone turned up once. Its target is not known. Assay: immunoSEQ multiplex PCR; the TCRdb copy retains only in-frame clones and omits some. In the table there are about 74,000 clones, about 93% of which are singletons. The donors were members of the approximately 110-subject validation cohort (separate from the roughly 680-subject first cohort). Sequencing was performed on PBMCs. The receptor comes from a man between 18 and 29 years old in good health and CMV-seropositive.

The CDR3 loop is CASSEDSSGRLGVDYEQYF. The CDR3 DNA is TGTGCCAGCAGCGAGGACTCTAGCGGGAGGCTAGGGGTGGACTACGAGCAGTACTTC. The chain links TRBV4-2 to TRBJ2-7; 11 bases align to TRBD2. The CDR3 consists of 19 residues. Germline V lookup: CDR1 LGHNA, CDR2 YNFKEQ. The V and J ends lost 5 bases and 3 bases, in that order; junction bases with no gene match: 18.